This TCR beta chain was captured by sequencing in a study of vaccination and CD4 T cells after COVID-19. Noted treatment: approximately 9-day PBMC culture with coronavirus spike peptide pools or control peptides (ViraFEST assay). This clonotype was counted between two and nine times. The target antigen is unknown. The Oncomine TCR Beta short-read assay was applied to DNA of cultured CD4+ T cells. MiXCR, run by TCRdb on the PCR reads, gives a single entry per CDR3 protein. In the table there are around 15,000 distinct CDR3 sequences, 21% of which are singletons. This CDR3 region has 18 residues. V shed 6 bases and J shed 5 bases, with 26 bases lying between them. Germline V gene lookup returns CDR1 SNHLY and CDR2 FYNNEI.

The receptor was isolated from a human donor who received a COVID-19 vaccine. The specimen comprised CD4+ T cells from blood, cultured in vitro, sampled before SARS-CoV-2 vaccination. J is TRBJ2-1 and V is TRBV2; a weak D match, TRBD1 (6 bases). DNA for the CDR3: TGTGCCAGCAGACCCATTTCCCTCCGGACAGTAGACAACAATGAGCAGTTCTTC. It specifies CASRPISLRTVDNNEQFF.